Listed below are T cell receptor beta chains from one sample, sequenced in a study of blood T cell repertoires in COVID-19. Data came from immunoSEQ multiplex PCR; TCRdb stores just in-frame clones and leaves some out. This table has around 440,000 clones, approximately 88% appearing once. The specimen was peripheral blood. The receptors were gathered from a woman between 45 and 60 years old with COVID-19, enrolled during active disease. The CDR3 runs from the conserved cysteine through the conserved F or W. A D gene is named only where the DNA matches it firmly. Rows may omit the clone size; those that give it use once, few, many or a size class.

TRBJ2-3,TRBD1,NA,TRBV5-4,CASRKGQGESDTQYF,TGTGCCAGCAGGAAGGGACAGGGGGAATCAGATACGCAGTATTTT
TRBJ2-5,TRBD2,NA,TRBV28,CASRESGGHRTQYF,TGTGCCAGCAGGGAGTCGGGGGGGCACAGGACCCAGTACTTC
TRBJ2-7,NA,NA,TRBV12-3/TRBV12-4,CASSFGGNEQYF,TGTGCCAGCAGTTTTGGGGGGAACGAGCAGTACTTC
TRBJ1-1,NA,NA,TRBV29-1,CSVDRVNTEAFF,TGCAGCGTTGACAGGGTGAACACTGAAGCTTTCTTT
TRBJ2-7,NA,NA,TRBV9,CASSVALAAGSYEQYF,TGTGCCAGCAGCGTAGCTCTGGCCGCAGGCTCCTACGAGCAGTACTTC
TRBJ2-3,NA,once,TRBV30,CAWRAADTQYF,TGTGCCTGGAGAGCTGCCGATACGCAGTATTTT
TRBJ1-5,NA,NA,TRBV7-2,CASSLTRGRDQPQHF,TGTGCCAGCAGCCTAACACGAGGGAGAGATCAGCCCCAGCATTTT
TRBJ1-1,NA,NA,TRBV19,CASSIYRANTEAFF,TGTGCCAGTAGTATCTACAGGGCAAACACTGAAGCTTTCTTT
TRBJ1-3,NA,NA,TRBV10-3,CAISASSGNTIYF,TGTGCCATCAGTGCCAGCTCTGGAAACACCATATATTTT
TRBJ2-2,TRBD2,NA,TRBV6-2/TRBV6-3,CASTPGMLAGYTGELFF,TGTGCCAGCACCCCAGGGATGCTAGCGGGGTATACCGGGGAGCTGTTTTTT
TRBJ2-1,TRBD1,NA,TRBV5-1,CASSLGYRGLDNEQFF,TGCGCCAGCAGCTTGGGTTACAGGGGATTAGACAATGAGCAGTTCTTC
TRBJ2-1,NA,NA,TRBV4-1,CASSPDISNEQFF,TGCGCCAGCAGTCCAGATATATCGAATGAGCAGTTCTTC
TRBJ1-1,TRBD1,NA,TRBV30,CAWSVTGRGFSAFF,TGTGCCTGGAGTGTAACCGGCAGGGGGTTCTCGGCTTTCTTT
TRBJ1-1,TRBD1,few,TRBV30,CAWSRGQAEAFF,TGTGCCTGGAGTAGGGGACAGGCCGAAGCTTTCTTT
TRBJ1-2,TRBD1,once,TRBV5-4,CASRAEDRLVYGYTF,TGTGCCAGCAGGGCGGAGGACAGGCTAGTTTATGGCTACACCTTC
TRBJ2-2,NA,NA,TRBV5-6,CASSPMGAQNTGELFF,TGTGCCAGCAGCCCCATGGGGGCCCAGAACACCGGGGAGCTGTTTTTT
TRBJ2-7,TRBD2,once,TRBV2,CASSPGRTSGGDSYEQYF,TGTGCCAGCAGTCCCGGGAGGACTAGCGGGGGGGACTCCTACGAGCAGTACTTC
TRBJ1-2,NA,NA,TRBV30,CAWDRGGNYGYTF,TGTGCCTGGGACAGAGGGGGTAACTATGGCTACACCTTC
TRBJ2-7,NA,once,TRBV12-1,CASSLPKRRTSGGEREQYF,TGTGCCAGCAGCTTACCGAAGCGACGGACTAGCGGGGGTGAACGGGAGCAGTACTTC
TRBJ1-4,NA,NA,TRBV5-1,CASRGSFNEKLFF,TGCGCCAGCCGAGGGAGTTTCAATGAAAAACTGTTTTTT
TRBJ1-1,TRBD1,NA,TRBV27,CASTPRTGRSEAFF,TGTGCCAGCACCCCACGGACAGGGAGGTCTGAAGCTTTCTTT
TRBJ1-1,NA,once,TRBV4-2,CASSPLGPDTEAFF,TGTGCCAGCAGCCCTTTGGGGCCGGACACTGAAGCTTTCTTT
TRBJ1-6,NA,few,TRBV5-4,CASSSGQHSYNSPLHF,TGTGCCAGCAGCTCCGGACAGCACTCCTATAATTCACCCCTCCACTTT
TRBJ2-7,NA,once,TRBV29-1,CSGGRGYEQYF,TGCAGCGGGGGTAGGGGCTACGAGCAGTACTTC
TRBJ1-1,TRBD1,NA,TRBV10-3,CAIREGQGGAFF,TGTGCCATCAGAGAGGGACAGGGGGGAGCTTTCTTT
TRBJ1-4,NA,NA,TRBV7-2,CASSVDSDATNEKLFF,TGTGCCAGCAGCGTGGACTCGGATGCAACTAATGAAAAACTGTTTTTT
TRBJ2-7,TRBD2,NA,TRBV14,CASSPGGGGWQRDEQYF,TGTGCCAGCAGCCCGGGAGGTGGGGGATGGCAGAGAGACGAGCAGTACTTC
TRBJ1-2,NA,NA,TRBV4-1,CASSRSGGAEGYTF,TGCGCCAGCAGCCGGTCGGGGGGGGCAGAGGGCTACACCTTC